This T cell receptor beta chain was obtained from a study of regulatory T cells in long-lasting Graves disease. Findings and caveats of the study: Because few samples were included, accuracy may have been lower.

This clonotype was counted ten times or more. What it binds is unknown. For TCR beta, libraries came from iRepertoire HTBI primers and Arm-PCR of CDR3 regions. TCRdb re-derived calls from the multiplex PCR reads in MiXCR, one entry per CDR3 protein. The sample consists of some 250,000 distinct CDR3 sequences, roughly 18% of them appearing once. Time point in this sample: newly diagnosed GD, antithyroid drugs for less than 3 months. After RNA was extracted from PBMCs, the TCR library was made from it. These data are also associated with another study on T cells in Graves' hyperthyroidism and ophthalmopathy. This second study says: The hyperthyroidism patients had all been newly diagnosed, and their disease duration was under 2 months. Their ages ranged from 18 to 65 years. First-round RT-PCR targeting the TCR CDR3 was performed with the HTBI primer set. Most thyroid clonotypes expanded above 0.001 appeared in blood too.

The specimen was peripheral blood mononuclear cells (PBMCs), collected at new diagnosis, from a patient treated with antithyroid drugs. This clonotype was sampled from a woman between 25 and 40 years old with Graves disease.

CDR3 loop: CASSIGAATNEKLFF. As DNA, the CDR3 is TGTGCCAGTAGTATAGGGGCAGCAACTAATGAAAAACTGTTTTTT. The chain links TRBV19 to TRBJ1-4, with no clear D. V was pared by 1 base and J by 0 bases, with 6 bases between. The CDR3 covers 15 residues. The germline V gene has CDR1 LNHDA and CDR2 SQIVND (reference sequence).